This TCR beta chain was obtained from a study of CD8 T cells in Susac syndrome. CD8+ and CD4+ T cells circulating in blood were sequenced for TCR beta. The RNA input was roughly 0.45 to 1 ug, and it was reverse transcribed with random hexamers. Each CDR3 protein gets one entry after TCRdb re-called the immunoSEQ multiplex PCR reads with MiXCR. In the table there are some 260,000 distinct CDR3 sequences, 80% to 90% of which are singletons. V lost 4 bases to trimming and J lost 4 bases, with 12 bases between them. The germline CDR1 and CDR2 sequences are SGHRS and YFSETQ. The CDR3 is 13 amino acids. On this clonotype itself: Its antigen is still unknown.

General study points: As the study acknowledged, the number of individuals in its TCR sequencing and HLA analysis was relatively small.

The sample consisted of CD8+ T cells from PBMCs. The chain joins TRBV5-1 to TRBJ2-7; D perhaps matches TRBD2 (5 bases). The sequence came from a human donor with multiple sclerosis. CDR3 bases: TGCGCCAGCAGCCATATGGAGGATTACGAGCAGTACTTC. Its translation is CASSHMEDYEQYF.